Many counts were recorded for the clone carrying this T cell receptor (beta chain). The sample belongs to a study of neurological immune-mediated disorders. Synthesis of cDNA used 5'RACE (with 10-nucleotide random UMIs). Each sequencing run yielded over 180 million TCR-beta sequences from 15-18 subjects. TCRdb fed the 5' RACE reads into MiXCR, producing one record per CDR3 protein. The sample has around 71,000 distinct CDR3 sequences, roughly 15% seen once. Described time point: longitudinal time-point 1 (baseline). Germline V gives CDR1 DFQATT, CDR2 SNEGSKA (reference sequence). The CDR3 has 15 amino acids. V gave up 5 bases and J gave up 2 bases; unmatched junction bases: 9.

The chain combines TRBV20-1 with TRBJ2-3, with 8 bases that match TRBD2. This clonotype was obtained from a female donor with HTLV-1-associated myelopathy (HAM/TSP). What was sequenced was PBMCs. CDR3 DNA sequence: TGCAGTGCTGGATCTCGGGGGGGCCCCACAGATACGCAGTATTTT. Translated: CSAGSRGGPTDTQYF.